These 3 T cell receptor beta chains were all obtained from the same sample, sequenced in a study of shared clonotypes between healthy human individuals. The protocol was immunoSEQ multiplex PCR, while the TCRdb copy is restricted to in-frame clones and leaves out a portion. The sample lists 1,500,000 or so clones; roughly 95% were seen once. Sequences were obtained from naive CD4+ T cells sorted from blood. Subset specified: CD45RA+ positively selected. These receptors came from a man aged 30 to 39 in good health.

The V call is TRBV10-3, the J call TRBJ1-2; D is ambiguous. Germline V lookup: CDR1 ENHRY, CDR2 SYGVKD. V lost 3 bases and J 5 bases, leaving 10 bases between the germline ends. CDR3 length: 13 residues. The CDR3 sequence is CAISEQGQYGYTF. CDR3 DNA sequence: TGTGCCATCAGTGAACAAGGGCAGTATGGCTACACCTTC.

The gene calls are TRBV5-1 and TRBJ1-3; the D gene is possibly TRBD1 (5 bases). Germline loops: CDR1 SGHRS, CDR2 YFSETQ. Trimming removed 7 bases from V and 1 base from J, with 12 bases in between. The CDR3 extends over 14 amino acids. CDR3: CASQPGVSGNTIYF. CDR3 sequence (DNA): TGCGCCAGCCAACCGGGGGTTTCTGGAAACACCATATATTTT.

The chain joins TRBV4-3 to TRBJ1-1; 8 bases match TRBD1. CDR3 length: 16 residues. The V segment lost 2 bases and the J segment 5 bases; nucleotides outside the gene matches: 10. Germline V lookup: CDR1 LGHNA, CDR2 YSLEER. The CDR3 DNA follows: TGCGCCAGCAGCCAACACGGGACAGGACCGCGGACTGAAGCTTTCTTT. The encoded protein is CASSQHGTGPRTEAFF.